This TCR beta chain is from a study of T cell responses to AZD1222 COVID-19 vaccine. The data were produced by immunoSEQ multiplex PCR, yet TCRdb's version contains in-frame clones alone and is incomplete. The repertoire consists of about 83,000 clones, with roughly 86% occurring once and the leading ten covering 8.7%. The ends were cut back, 6 bases at V and 3 bases at J, with 6 bases in the middle. Germline loops: CDR1 SNHLY, CDR2 FYNNEI. The CDR3 length is 12 residues. This sample comprised peripheral blood, obtained on day 0 of AZD1222 vaccination. The chain links TRBV2 to TRBJ1-3; D gene ambiguous. The clonotype was recovered from an adult in good health. CDR3 in DNA: TGTGCCAGCAGCAACGTTGGAAACACCATATATTTT. It specifies CASSNVGNTIYF. The full variable domain, with the rest looked up from reference TRBV2 and TRBJ1-3, is EPEVTQTPSHQVTQMGQEVILRCVPISNHLYFYWYRQILGQKVEFLVSFYNNEISEKSEIFDDQFSVERPDGSNFTLKIRSTKLEDSAMYFCASSNVGNTIYFGEGSWLTVV.